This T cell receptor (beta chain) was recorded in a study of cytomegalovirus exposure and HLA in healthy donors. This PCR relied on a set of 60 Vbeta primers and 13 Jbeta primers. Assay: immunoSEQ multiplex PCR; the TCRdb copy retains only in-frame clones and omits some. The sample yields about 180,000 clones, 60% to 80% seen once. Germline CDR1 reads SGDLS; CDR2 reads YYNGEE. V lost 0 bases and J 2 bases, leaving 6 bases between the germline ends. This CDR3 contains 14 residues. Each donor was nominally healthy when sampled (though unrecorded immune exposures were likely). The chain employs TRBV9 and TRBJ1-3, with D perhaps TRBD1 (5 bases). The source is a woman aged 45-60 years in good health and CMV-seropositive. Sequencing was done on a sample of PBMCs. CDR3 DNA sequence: TGTGCCAGCAGCGTAGCGGGGGCTGGAAACACCATATATTTT. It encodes CASSVAGAGNTIYF.